This entry describes one T cell receptor beta chain. The data were taken from a study of T-cell reconstitution after alpha-beta-depleted transplantation in children. Library preparation (for TCRbeta) was performed with unique molecular identifiers. TCRdb re-analysed the PCR reads in MiXCR, keeping a single row per CDR3 protein. The top ten hold around 15% of the sample, which has 450,000 to 550,000 distinct CDR3 sequences, more than 9.5% seen once. The germline V gene encodes CDR1 MDHEN and CDR2 SYDVKM. V lost 6 bases to trimming and J lost 4 bases, with 15 bases between them. The CDR3 contains 14 residues.

This clonotype was sampled from a female patient between 2 and 15 years old who had a stem cell transplant for aplastic anemia, so the T cells may come from the graft donor. The starting material was PBMCs, mostly from graft donor cells, obtained 180 days after TCRalphabeta/CD19-depleted stem cell transplant. This rearrangement joins TRBV28 to TRBJ1-2; possible D gene TRBD1, 5 bases. DNA for the CDR3: TGTGCCAGCAGCCCAATGGGGCTGAGCTATGGCTACACCTTC. Encoded protein: CASSPMGLSYGYTF.